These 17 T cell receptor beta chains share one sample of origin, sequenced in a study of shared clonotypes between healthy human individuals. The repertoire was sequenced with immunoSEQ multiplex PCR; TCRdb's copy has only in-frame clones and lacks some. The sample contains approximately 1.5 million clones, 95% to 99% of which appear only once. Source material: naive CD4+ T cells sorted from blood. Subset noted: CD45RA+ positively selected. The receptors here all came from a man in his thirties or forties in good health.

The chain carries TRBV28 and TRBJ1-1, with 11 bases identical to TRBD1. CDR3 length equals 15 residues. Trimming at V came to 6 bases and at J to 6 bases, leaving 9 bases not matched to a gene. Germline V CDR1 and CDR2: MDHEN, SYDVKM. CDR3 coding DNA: TGTGCCAGCAGGGGTGGACAGGGGGCATCGTCTGAAGCTTTCTTT. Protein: CASRGGQGASSEAFF.

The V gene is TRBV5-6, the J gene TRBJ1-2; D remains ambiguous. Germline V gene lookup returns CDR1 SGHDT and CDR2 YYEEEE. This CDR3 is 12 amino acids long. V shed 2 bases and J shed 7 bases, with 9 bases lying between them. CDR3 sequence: CASSFVRTGYTF. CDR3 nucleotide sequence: TGTGCCAGCAGCTTCGTGAGGACTGGCTACACCTTC.

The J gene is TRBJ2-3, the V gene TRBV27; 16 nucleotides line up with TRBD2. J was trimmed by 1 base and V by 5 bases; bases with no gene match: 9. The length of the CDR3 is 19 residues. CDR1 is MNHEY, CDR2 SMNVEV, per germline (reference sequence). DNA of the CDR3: TGTGCCAGCAGTCAGGGACTAGCGGGAGGGCCAGGGGGCACAGATACGCAGTATTTT. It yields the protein CASSQGLAGGPGGTDTQYF.

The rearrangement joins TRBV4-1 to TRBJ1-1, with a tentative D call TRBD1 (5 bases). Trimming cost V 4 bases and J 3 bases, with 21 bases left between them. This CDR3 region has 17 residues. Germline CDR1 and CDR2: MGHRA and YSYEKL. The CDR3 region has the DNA TGCGCCAGCAGCCCCGACCGCAGACAGTTAAGATACACTGAAGCTTTCTTT. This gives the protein CASSPDRRQLRYTEAFF.

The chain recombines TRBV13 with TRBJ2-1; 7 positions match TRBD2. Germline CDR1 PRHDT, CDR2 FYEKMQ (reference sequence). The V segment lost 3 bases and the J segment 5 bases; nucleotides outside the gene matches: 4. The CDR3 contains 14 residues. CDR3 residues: CASSFLAVNNEQFF. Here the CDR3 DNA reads TGTGCCAGCAGCTTTCTAGCGGTAAACAATGAGCAGTTCTTC. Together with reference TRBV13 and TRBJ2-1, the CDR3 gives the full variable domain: AAGVIQSPRHLIKEKRETATLKCYPIPRHDTVYWYQQGPGQDPQFLISFYEKMQSDKGSIPDRFSAQQFSDYHSELNMSSLELGDSALYFCASSFLAVNNEQFFGPGTRLTVL.

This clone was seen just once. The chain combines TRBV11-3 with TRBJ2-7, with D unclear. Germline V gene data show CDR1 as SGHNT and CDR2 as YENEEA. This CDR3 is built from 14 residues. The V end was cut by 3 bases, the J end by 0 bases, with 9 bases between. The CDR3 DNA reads TGTGCCAGCAGCTTCGATCGGTACTCCTACGAGCAGTACTTC. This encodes CASSFDRYSYEQYF.

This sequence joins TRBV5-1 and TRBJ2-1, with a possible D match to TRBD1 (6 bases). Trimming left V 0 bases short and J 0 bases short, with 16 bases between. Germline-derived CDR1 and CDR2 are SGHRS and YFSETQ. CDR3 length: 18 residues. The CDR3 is CASSLVLDSHPSYNEQFF. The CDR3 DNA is TGCGCCAGCAGCTTGGTTTTGGACAGTCACCCCTCCTACAATGAGCAGTTCTTC. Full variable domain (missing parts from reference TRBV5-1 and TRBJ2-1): KAGVTQTPRYLIKTRGQQVTLSCSPISGHRSVSWYQQTPGQGLQFLFEYFSETQRNKGNFPGRFSGRQFSNSRSEMNVSTLELGDSALYLCASSLVLDSHPSYNEQFFGPGTRLTVL.

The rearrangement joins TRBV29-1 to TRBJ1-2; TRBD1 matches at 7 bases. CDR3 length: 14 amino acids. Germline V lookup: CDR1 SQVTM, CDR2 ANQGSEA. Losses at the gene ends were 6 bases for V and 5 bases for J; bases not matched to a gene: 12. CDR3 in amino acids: CSVAGQPQDYGYTF. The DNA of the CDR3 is TGCAGCGTGGCGGGACAGCCCCAGGATTATGGCTACACCTTC.

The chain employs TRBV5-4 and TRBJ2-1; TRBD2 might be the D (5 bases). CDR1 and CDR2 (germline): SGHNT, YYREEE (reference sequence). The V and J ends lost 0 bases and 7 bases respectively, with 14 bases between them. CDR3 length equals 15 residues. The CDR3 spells CASSLEGLGVNEQFF. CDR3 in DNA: TGTGCCAGCAGCTTGGAAGGCCTCGGGGTGAATGAGCAGTTCTTC.

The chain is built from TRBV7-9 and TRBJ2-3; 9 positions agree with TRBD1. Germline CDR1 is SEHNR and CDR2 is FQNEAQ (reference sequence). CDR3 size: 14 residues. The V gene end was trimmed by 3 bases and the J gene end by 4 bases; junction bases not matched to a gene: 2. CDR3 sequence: CASSLGQGSDTQYF. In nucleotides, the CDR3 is TGTGCCAGCAGCTTGGGACAGGGATCAGATACGCAGTATTTT.

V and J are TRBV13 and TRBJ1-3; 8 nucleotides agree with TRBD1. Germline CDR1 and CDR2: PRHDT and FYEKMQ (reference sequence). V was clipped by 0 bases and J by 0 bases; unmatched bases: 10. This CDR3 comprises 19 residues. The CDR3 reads CASSLGLGNRGSSGNTIYF. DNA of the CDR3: TGTGCCAGCAGCTTAGGCCTTGGGAACAGGGGGTCCTCTGGAAACACCATATATTTT.

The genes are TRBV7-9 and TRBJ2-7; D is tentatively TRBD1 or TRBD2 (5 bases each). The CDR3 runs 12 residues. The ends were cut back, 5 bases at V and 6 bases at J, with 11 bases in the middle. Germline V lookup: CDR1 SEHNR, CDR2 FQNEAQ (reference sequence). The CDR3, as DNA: TGTGCCAGCAGCCAGAGGGGCCCCGAGCAGTACTTC. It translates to CASSQRGPEQYF.

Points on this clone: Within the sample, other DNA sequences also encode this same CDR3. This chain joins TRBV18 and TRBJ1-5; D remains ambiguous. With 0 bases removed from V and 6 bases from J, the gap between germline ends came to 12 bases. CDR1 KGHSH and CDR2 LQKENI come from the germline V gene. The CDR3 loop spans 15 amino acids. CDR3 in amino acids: CASSPPGGIGQPQHF. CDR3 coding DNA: TGTGCCAGCTCACCACCAGGAGGGATAGGTCAGCCCCAGCATTTT.

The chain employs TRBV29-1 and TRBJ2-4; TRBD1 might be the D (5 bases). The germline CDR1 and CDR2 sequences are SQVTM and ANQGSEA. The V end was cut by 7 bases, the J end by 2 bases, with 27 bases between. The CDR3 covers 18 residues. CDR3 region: CSARTSWPHGGTKNIQYF. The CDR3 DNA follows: TGCAGCGCCAGGACAAGTTGGCCCCACGGTGGAACCAAAAACATTCAGTACTTC.

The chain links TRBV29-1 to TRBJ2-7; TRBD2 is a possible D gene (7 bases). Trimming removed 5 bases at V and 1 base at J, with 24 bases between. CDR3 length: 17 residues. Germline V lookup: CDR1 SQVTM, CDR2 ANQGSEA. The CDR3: CSVSPRRGGIKSYEQYF. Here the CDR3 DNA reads TGCAGCGTTTCCCCAAGAAGGGGGGGAATTAAGTCCTACGAGCAGTACTTC.

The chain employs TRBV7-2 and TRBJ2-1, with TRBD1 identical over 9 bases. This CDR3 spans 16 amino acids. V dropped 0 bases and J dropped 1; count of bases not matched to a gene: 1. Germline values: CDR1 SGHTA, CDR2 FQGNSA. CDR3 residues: CASSLAGTGSYNEQFF. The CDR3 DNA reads TGTGCCAGCAGCTTAGCCGGGACAGGGTCCTACAATGAGCAGTTCTTC.

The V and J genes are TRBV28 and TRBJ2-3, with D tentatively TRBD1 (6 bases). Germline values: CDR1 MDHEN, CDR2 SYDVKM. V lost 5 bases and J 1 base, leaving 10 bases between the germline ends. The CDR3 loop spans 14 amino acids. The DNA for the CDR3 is TGTGCCAGCAGTATCAGGGGAGGCACAGATACGCAGTATTTT. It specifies CASSIRGGTDTQYF.